The 29 T cell receptor beta chains below were found in one sample sequenced in a study of OX40 agonist ivuxolimab in advanced cancers. TCRdb's table, derived via immunoSEQ multiplex PCR, lists solely in-frame clones and lacks some. In the table there are 45,000 to 55,000 clones, 83% of which are singletons. The sample consisted of CD4+ or CD8+ T cells sorted from blood, taken in a trial of the OX40 agonist ivuxolimab. These receptors all come from an adult with an advanced solid tumor such as melanoma, head and neck, liver or kidney cancer.

The V gene is TRBV9, the J gene TRBJ2-2, with D maybe TRBD1 (5 bases). The V end was cut by 3 bases, the J end by 7 bases, with 16 bases between. Germline loops: CDR1 SGDLS, CDR2 YYNGEE. The CDR3 contains 15 residues. DNA for the CDR3: TGTGCCAGCAGCGCATCCTCTGTAAGGGGCGGGGAGCTGTTTTTT. It yields the protein CASSASSVRGGELFF.

This chain uses TRBV19 with TRBJ2-2; D remains unclear. The CDR3 has 14 amino acids. The V and J ends lost 5 bases and 2 bases respectively, with 9 bases between them. The germline gives CDR1 LNHDA, CDR2 SQIVND (reference sequence). CDR3 sequence (DNA): TGTGCCAGTAGTTCCCGTACAAACACCGGGGAGCTGTTTTTT. Translated, it gives CASSSRTNTGELFF.

J is TRBJ1-4 and V is TRBV18; D ambiguous. The CDR3 runs 15 residues. CDR1 is KGHSH, CDR2 LQKENI, per germline. Trimming cost V 3 bases and J 4 bases, with 12 bases left between them. As DNA, the CDR3 is TGTGCCAGCTCACCTTACAACGCAAATAATGAAAAACTGTTTTTT. Encoded protein: CASSPYNANNEKLFF.

This sequence joins TRBV7-2 and TRBJ2-2; D gene ambiguous. V was cut by 4 bases and J by 1 base, with 13 bases left in between. This CDR3 has 16 residues. CDR1 SGHTA and CDR2 FQGNSA come from the germline V gene. Here the CDR3 reads CASSSQPGGNTGELFF. Written as DNA, the CDR3 is TGTGCCAGCAGCTCCCAGCCCGGTGGGAACACCGGGGAGCTGTTTTTT. Variable domain in full (rest from reference TRBV7-2 and TRBJ2-2): GAGVSQSPSNKVTEKGKDVELRCDPISGHTALYWYRQSLGQGLEFLIYFQGNSAPDKSGLPSDRFSAERTGGSVSTLTIQRTQQEDSAVYLCASSSQPGGNTGELFFGEGSRLTVL.

The chain recombines TRBV7-9 with TRBJ2-3; D not resolved. Germline assignment: CDR1 SEHNR and CDR2 FQNEAQ (reference sequence). The CDR3 length is 15 residues. V dropped 1 base and J dropped 1 base, with 9 bases sitting between them. The chain's CDR3 is CASSLGQAGTDTQYF. CDR3 nucleotide sequence: TGTGCCAGCAGCTTAGGTCAGGCAGGCACAGATACGCAGTATTTT.

The rearrangement uses TRBV7-2 and TRBJ2-7; 10 bases map to TRBD2. The junction had 6 bases not matched to a gene; V was cut back by 5 bases and J by 2 bases. The CDR3 length is 15 residues. The germline V gene encodes CDR1 SGHTA and CDR2 FQGNSA. CDR3 DNA sequence: TGTGCCAGCAGCCCTTCACTAGCGGGGACCTACGAGCAGTACTTC. Protein product: CASSPSLAGTYEQYF.

This clone was detected once. The V call is TRBV5-8, the J call TRBJ1-1; 7 bases map to TRBD1. Germline trimming cut 1 base from V and 0 bases from J; bases unmatched to any gene: 6. Germline CDR1 reads SGHTS; CDR2 reads YDEGEE. The CDR3 has 16 residues. The CDR3 bases are TGTGCCAGCAGCTTGCTAGGGGGCGTTATGAACACTGAAGCTTTCTTT. As protein: CASSLLGGVMNTEAFF.

The chain recombines TRBV6-5 with TRBJ2-1; D is perhaps TRBD1 (6 bases). Trimming left V 1 base short and J 2 bases short, with 12 bases between. The CDR3 loop spans 16 amino acids. Germline-derived CDR1 and CDR2 are MNHEY and SVGAGI. This CDR3 is CASSYWGQRAYNEQFF. For the CDR3, the DNA is TGTGCCAGCAGTTACTGGGGACAAAGGGCCTACAATGAGCAGTTCTTC.

This clone showed up just a few times. The chain recombines TRBV5-6 with TRBJ2-3; 7 bases align to TRBD1. CDR1 is SGHDT, CDR2 YYEEEE, per germline. CDR3 size: 14 residues. V was clipped by 0 bases and J by 4 bases; unmatched bases: 2. The CDR3 sequence: CASSLVGTADTQYF. The CDR3 DNA sequence: TGTGCCAGCAGCTTGGTTGGGACAGCAGATACGCAGTATTTT. Full variable domain (outside the CDR3, taken from reference TRBV5-6 and TRBJ2-3): DAGVTQSPTHLIKTRGQQVTLRCSPKSGHDTVSWYQQALGQGPQFIFQYYEEEERQRGNFPDRFSGHQFPNYSSELNVNALLLGDSALYLCASSLVGTADTQYFGPGTRLTVL.

This clone appeared a few times. CDR3 bases: TGTGCCAGCAGCTCGAGCGGGGGGGCCCGAAACAATGAGCAGTTCTTC. Translated: CASSSSGGARNNEQFF. The V call is TRBV7-2, the J call TRBJ2-1, with 10 nucleotides matching TRBD2. The CDR3 covers 16 residues. Germline V gene data show CDR1 as SGHTA and CDR2 as FQGNSA. The ends lost 4 bases at V and 5 bases at J; junction bases unmatched: 8.

The genes are TRBV12-5 and TRBJ1-3; 7 bases fit TRBD1. This CDR3 is 20 amino acids long. Germline CDR1 LGHNT, CDR2 FRNRAP. V shed 0 bases and J 3 bases; nucleotides not matched to a gene: 17. This CDR3 reads CASGLVRLPDGGTVGNTIYF. The DNA for the CDR3 is TGTGCTAGTGGTTTGGTACGTCTCCCAGACGGCGGGACAGTTGGAAACACCATATATTTT.

The genes are TRBV6-1 and TRBJ2-1; D perhaps matches TRBD1 (6 bases). Germline V gene lookup returns CDR1 MNHNS and CDR2 SASEGT. Trimming shortened V by 2 bases and J by 1 base, and 12 bases separated the two germline ends. The CDR3 runs 16 residues. The CDR3 spells CASSESGQRSYNEQFF. CDR3 nucleotides: TGTGCCAGCAGTGAAAGTGGACAGAGATCCTACAATGAGCAGTTCTTC.

The chain carries TRBV10-3 and TRBJ1-5; D gene ambiguous. Germline V lookup: CDR1 ENHRY, CDR2 SYGVKD. The CDR3 consists of 13 residues. V was trimmed by 6 bases and J by 6 bases, leaving 12 bases between them. The CDR3 sequence: CAISGSYVQPQHF. Here the CDR3 DNA reads TGTGCCATCAGCGGGAGTTATGTTCAGCCCCAGCATTTT.

The genes are TRBV2 and TRBJ2-3, with 9 positions matching TRBD2. The length of the CDR3 is 15 residues. Unmatched junction bases numbered 4, after V lost 3 bases and J lost 3 bases. The germline CDR1 and CDR2 sequences are SNHLY and FYNNEI. The CDR3 nucleotides are TGTGCCAGCAGTGACTGGCTAGCGGGGACAGATACGCAGTATTTT. As protein: CASSDWLAGTDTQYF.

The rearrangement joins TRBV5-6 to TRBJ1-6; no definite D call. This CDR3 comprises 14 residues. Germline-derived CDR1 and CDR2 are SGHDT and YYEEEE. V lost 1 base, J lost 4 bases, and 6 bases lay in between. CDR3 sequence: CASSLRSYNSPLHF. CDR3 DNA: TGTGCCAGCAGCTTGAGGTCATATAATTCACCCCTCCACTTT.

Only one count was recorded for this clone. The chain recombines TRBV9 with TRBJ1-3; the match to TRBD1 covers 7 bases. The CDR3 is made up of 15 amino acids. Germline CDR1 is SGDLS and CDR2 is YYNGEE. V shed 0 bases, J shed 10 bases, and the junction held 10 bases outside the gene matches. CDR3 coding DNA: TGTGCCAGCAGCGTAGATGGAACAGGGGAGGTTACCATATATTTT. It specifies CASSVDGTGEVTIYF. Drawing the rest from reference TRBV9 and TRBJ1-3, the complete variable domain is DSGVTQTPKHLITATGQRVTLRCSPRSGDLSVYWYQQSLDQGLQFLIQYYNGEERAKGNILERFSAQQFPDLHSELNLSSLELGDSALYFCASSVDGTGEVTIYFGEGSWLTVV.

The J gene is TRBJ2-2, the V gene TRBV5-5; D ambiguous. CDR3 length: 16 amino acids. V was cut by 4 bases and J by 0 bases, with 13 bases left in between. CDR1 is SGHKS, CDR2 YYEKEE, per germline (reference sequence). CDR3 bases: TGTGCCAGCAGCCTTACTCCTATGACGAACACCGGGGAGCTGTTTTTT. Residues: CASSLTPMTNTGELFF. Looking up the rest from reference TRBV5-5 and TRBJ2-2 gives the full variable domain: DAGVTQSPTHLIKTRGQQVTLRCSPISGHKSVSWYQQVLGQGPQFIFQYYEKEERGRGNFPDRFSARQFPNYSSELNVNALLLGDSALYLCASSLTPMTNTGELFFGEGSRLTVL.

This chain links TRBV7-2 with TRBJ1-2, with no clear D. V gave up 3 bases and J gave up 0 bases, with 14 bases separating them. CDR1 SGHTA and CDR2 FQGNSA come from the germline V gene. This CDR3 is 16 amino acids long. CDR3 region: CASSLTGEITNYGYTF. The CDR3 nucleotides are TGTGCCAGCAGCTTGACTGGGGAGATAACTAACTATGGCTACACCTTC.

The V call is TRBV5-5, the J call TRBJ2-7; D might be TRBD1 or TRBD2, each matching 5 bases. Trimming shortened V by 0 bases and J by 2 bases, and 18 bases separated the two germline ends. CDR1 and CDR2 (germline): SGHKS, YYEKEE (reference sequence). CDR3 length: 17 residues. The DNA of the CDR3 is TGTGCCAGCAGCTTGGGCAAAATCCCCGGGACGGCCTACGAGCAGTACTTC. Encoded protein: CASSLGKIPGTAYEQYF.

The chain is built from TRBV18 and TRBJ2-1; D may be TRBD1 (6 bases). Trimming stripped 3 bases from V and 5 bases from J, with 14 bases between. The CDR3 has 15 amino acids. Germline values: CDR1 KGHSH, CDR2 LQKENI. CDR3 nucleotides: TGTGCCAGCTCACCCTTGGGGGCGGGCGACAATGAGCAGTTCTTC. Translation: CASSPLGAGDNEQFF.

This clone was recorded only once. The chain carries TRBV19 and TRBJ1-2; TRBD1 is a possible D gene (5 bases). Looked up from germline, CDR1 is LNHDA and CDR2 is SQIVND (reference sequence). The ends were cut back, 0 bases at V and 2 bases at J, with 13 bases in the middle. The CDR3 consists of 16 residues. The CDR3 loop is CASSIDLGTANYGYTF. DNA for the CDR3: TGTGCCAGTAGTATAGATCTGGGGACGGCGAACTATGGCTACACCTTC.

The chain joins TRBV4-3 to TRBJ1-5, with TRBD1 matching over 9 bases. This CDR3 has 16 residues. Per the germline V gene, CDR1 is LGHNA and CDR2 is YSLEER. The V segment lost 0 bases and the J segment 6 bases; nucleotides outside the gene matches: 6. The CDR3 loop is CASSQEGTGITQPQHF. The CDR3 DNA sequence: TGCGCCAGCAGCCAAGAGGGGACAGGGATAACTCAGCCCCAGCATTTT.

The DNA of the CDR3 is TGTGCCAGCAGCCTGGGGGTAACGAGCTCCTACAATGAGCAGTTCTTC. It codes for CASSLGVTSSYNEQFF. J is TRBJ2-1 and V is TRBV7-9, with D perhaps being TRBD1 or TRBD2 (5 bases each). Deletions cut 5 bases from V and 0 bases from J, with 14 bases between. The length of the CDR3 is 16 residues. Germline V gene data show CDR1 as SEHNR and CDR2 as FQNEAQ (reference sequence).

The V and J genes are TRBV10-3 and TRBJ1-6; 8 nucleotides agree with TRBD1. This CDR3 contains 13 residues. After removal of 6 bases from V and 5 bases from J, the junction contained 0 bases not matched to a gene. The germline CDR1 and CDR2 sequences are ENHRY and SYGVKD. The CDR3 spells CAIRDRDNSPLHF. As DNA, the CDR3 is TGTGCCATCAGGGACAGGGATAATTCACCCCTCCACTTT.

The chain combines TRBV7-2 with TRBJ2-1, with D perhaps TRBD2 (6 bases). Deletions cut 3 bases from V and 7 bases from J, with 13 bases between. Germline V CDR1 and CDR2: SGHTA, FQGNSA. The CDR3 has 14 residues. The CDR3 nucleotides read TGTGCCAGCAGCTTGCAACTAGCTGAGAATGAGCAGTTCTTC. This gives the protein CASSLQLAENEQFF.

The chain combines TRBV7-2 with TRBJ1-1; D ambiguous. This CDR3 is built from 14 residues. The V and J ends lost 0 bases and 10 bases respectively, with 15 bases between them. Germline V gene sequence: CDR1 SGHTA, CDR2 FQGNSA. The DNA of the CDR3 is TGTGCCAGCAGCTTAGCGCAAGGCCCTACAGTAGCTTTCTTT. Encoded protein: CASSLAQGPTVAFF.

This chain links TRBV11-2 with TRBJ2-6; D perhaps matches TRBD2 (7 bases). Between the trimmed V and J ends, which lost 0 bases and 2 bases, there was a span of 14 bases. The CDR3 runs 18 residues. CDR1 is SGHAT and CDR2 is FQNNGV in the germline V gene. The CDR3 region has the DNA TGTGCCAGCAGCTTAGATGCGGGGGCCCCGCCTGGGGCCAACGTCCTGACTTTC. Translated, it gives CASSLDAGAPPGANVLTF.

The chain combines TRBV5-6 with TRBJ2-7; D possibly matches TRBD1 or TRBD2 (5 bases each). Germline V lookup: CDR1 SGHDT, CDR2 YYEEEE. Trimming pared 1 base from V and 4 bases from J, leaving 12 bases between. The CDR3 runs to 14 residues. Written as DNA, the CDR3 is TGTGCCAGCAGCTTGATTGGGGGATGGTACGAGCAGTACTTC. It translates to CASSLIGGWYEQYF.

The rearrangement uses TRBV5-1 and TRBJ1-5; D gene uncertain. The ends were cut back, 3 bases at V and 7 bases at J, with 11 bases in the middle. This CDR3 has 13 residues. Germline CDR1 SGHRS, CDR2 YFSETQ. In nucleotides, the CDR3 is TGCGCCAGCAGCTCGGGAGTGGAGCAGCCCCAGCATTTT. Its translation is CASSSGVEQPQHF.